The 26 T cell receptor beta chains below were found in one sample sequenced in a study of identical twins. TCRdb processed the 5' RACE reads anew with MiXCR; each CDR3 protein has one entry. The data show around 370,000 distinct CDR3 sequences, approximately 8.8% seen once. The sequenced sample was naive T cells sorted from blood. The receptor set was obtained from a woman between 50 and 59 years old in good health.

This clonotype was counted many times. The chain has TRBV7-9 and TRBJ2-1; D is undetermined. Germline CDR1 SEHNR, CDR2 FQNEAQ (reference sequence). The CDR3 covers 10 residues. Trimming removed 5 bases from V and 8 bases from J, with 4 bases in between. The CDR3 coding sequence is TGTGCCAGCAGCGGTTATGAGCAGTTCTTC. Its translation is CASSGYEQFF.

A few counts support this clonotype. V is TRBV12-3 or TRBV12-4 and J is TRBJ2-7; TRBD1 agrees at 8 bases. J lost 6 bases, V lost 2 bases, and 0 bases had no gene match. CDR3 length: 12 amino acids. CDR3 bases: TGTGCCAGCAGTTTAACAGGGGGCGAGCAGTACGTC. It yields the protein CASSLTGGEQYV.

This clonotype was counted many times. The chain has TRBV15 and TRBJ1-5, with unresolved D. Germline values: CDR1 LNHNV, CDR2 YYDKDF (reference sequence). The ends were cut back, 5 bases at V and 9 bases at J, with 14 bases in the middle. The CDR3 runs to 13 residues. This CDR3 reads CATSLGRWTPQHF. As DNA, the CDR3 is TGTGCCACCAGCCTCGGGAGGTGGACGCCCCAGCATTTT.

This clonotype was counted many times. CDR3 nucleotide sequence: TGCGCCAGCAGCCTACCTTTGGCGGGAGTAGAGACCCAGTACTTC. Protein: CASSLPLAGVETQYF. The chain links TRBV4-1 to TRBJ2-5; the match to TRBD2 covers 7 bases. This CDR3 has 15 residues. The J segment lost 4 bases and the V segment lost 4 bases, leaving 9 bases of the junction unmatched. Germline values: CDR1 MGHRA, CDR2 YSYEKL.

This clonotype has a count of ten or more. V is TRBV10-1 and J is TRBJ2-3, with 10 bases that match TRBD2. Per the germline V gene, CDR1 is WNHNN and CDR2 is SYGVQD (reference sequence). The CDR3 is 14 residues long. With 10 bases clipped from V and 5 bases from J, the junction kept 9 bases outside the gene matches. The CDR3 protein is CATSGRAEKDTQYF. The CDR3 bases are TGCGCCACCAGCGGGAGGGCCGAAAAAGATACGCAGTATTTT.

This clonotype was seen a handful of times. The chain has TRBV6-5 and TRBJ1-1; D not resolved. Trimming removed 3 bases at V and 3 bases at J, with 8 bases between. The CDR3 runs 13 residues. Germline V gene lookup returns CDR1 MNHEY and CDR2 SVGAGI. The DNA of the CDR3 is TGTGCCAGCAGTTATATAGGGTACACTGAAGCTTTCTTT. Translated, it gives CASSYIGYTEAFF.

The chain recombines TRBV27 with TRBJ2-5; TRBD2 is a possible D gene (6 bases). V lost 7 bases and J lost 4, with 19 bases in between. Germline V CDR1 and CDR2: MNHEY, SMNVEV (reference sequence). The CDR3 contains 15 residues. The CDR3 loop reads CASIPRGLHGETQYF. The CDR3 nucleotides read TGTGCCAGCATCCCAAGGGGACTGCATGGAGAGACCCAGTACTTC.

This clonotype was seen a handful of times. The chain combines TRBV24-1 with TRBJ2-1; TRBD2 aligns across 11 bases. Trimming removed 1 base from V and 9 bases from J; junction bases left unmatched: 7. The CDR3 is made up of 16 amino acids. Germline CDR1 and CDR2: KGHDR and SFDVKD. The CDR3 bases are TGTGCCACCAGTGATTTTGTAACTAGCGGGAGAGTTGAGCAGTTCTTC. Translating it yields CATSDFVTSGRVEQFF.

This clonotype was seen ten or more times. The V call is TRBV7-9, the J call TRBJ1-3; D is perhaps TRBD1 (5 bases). CDR3 size: 15 residues. Germline CDR1 and CDR2: SEHNR and FQNEAQ (reference sequence). V was clipped by 11 bases and J by 1 base, with 18 bases between them. The CDR3 DNA follows: TGTGCCGCCTCGCGCGGGGCTGAATCTGGAAACACCATATATTTT. It is translated as CAASRGAESGNTIYF.

This clonotype was detected only a few times. The V and J genes are TRBV19 and TRBJ2-1, with D perhaps TRBD2 (5 bases). Trimming removed 7 bases from V and 4 bases from J, with 23 bases in between. This CDR3 comprises 17 residues. The germline V gene has CDR1 LNHDA and CDR2 SQIVND (reference sequence). CDR3 region: CASTLRGARGPYNEQFF. DNA of the CDR3: TGTGCCAGTACTCTCCGGGGTGCCCGCGGGCCTTACAATGAGCAGTTCTTC.

This clonotype was detected ten times or more. The chain combines TRBV2 with TRBJ2-5, with 9 bases lining up with TRBD2. The V gene's germline CDR1 is SNHLY and CDR2 FYNNEI. This CDR3 is 15 amino acids long. The V gene end was trimmed by 4 bases and the J gene end by 0 bases; junction bases not matched to a gene: 3. The CDR3 spells CASSGASGNQETQYF. The CDR3, as DNA: TGTGCCAGCAGTGGGGCTAGCGGGAACCAAGAGACCCAGTACTTC.

This clonotype was seen repeatedly, ten times or more. The rearrangement joins TRBV9 to TRBJ2-1, with 11 bases lining up with TRBD2. Per germline, CDR1 SGDLS and CDR2 YYNGEE. CDR3 length equals 17 residues. The trim removed 2 bases at V and 0 bases at J, leaving 4 bases unmatched. The CDR3 spells CASSVGLAESSYNEQFF. CDR3 coding DNA: TGTGCCAGCAGCGTGGGACTAGCGGAGAGCTCCTACAATGAGCAGTTCTTC.

This clonotype was counted between two and nine times. The J gene is TRBJ1-6, the V gene TRBV23-1; D is perhaps TRBD1 (6 bases). TRBV23-1 is assigned to the ORF class and has an uncertain function. The germline V and J ends were trimmed by 3 bases and 5 bases, with 8 bases remaining between them. The CDR3 contains 14 residues. The chain's CDR3 is CASSQGHHNSPLHF. The CDR3 DNA follows: TGCGCCAGCAGTCAGGGACACCATAATTCACCCCTCCACTTT.

This clonotype was seen more than once but under ten times. This chain connects TRBV5-6 to TRBJ1-2; D is unclear. This CDR3 has 14 residues. Trimming stripped 2 bases from V and 7 bases from J, with 15 bases between. CDR1 is SGHDT, CDR2 YYEEEE, per germline. CDR3 sequence reads: CASSFVDSLSGYTF. CDR3 DNA: TGTGCCAGCAGCTTTGTCGACTCGCTATCTGGCTACACCTTC.

This clonotype showed up just a few times. The chain uses TRBV7-9 and TRBJ2-1; D call uncertain. Germline V gene data show CDR1 as SEHNR and CDR2 as FQNEAQ (reference sequence). The CDR3 contains 16 residues. V lost 8 bases and J lost 0, with 17 bases in between. CDR3 DNA sequence: TGTGCCAGCCAAAAGGATCGGATGAGCTCCTACAATGAGCAGTTCTTC. Translated, it gives CASQKDRMSSYNEQFF.

This sequence joins TRBV7-9 and TRBJ2-7, with TRBD1 matching 8 bases. J gave up 2 bases and V 5 bases, and 11 bases lay outside the gene matches. The CDR3 sequence is 16 residues long. Germline assignment: CDR1 SEHNR and CDR2 FQNEAQ (reference sequence). The CDR3 loop is CASSLLRTGQAYEQYF. Written as DNA, the CDR3 is TGTGCCAGCAGCCTTCTCCGGACAGGGCAAGCCTACGAGCAGTACTTC.

The chain employs TRBV7-9 and TRBJ1-2; D gene unclear. This CDR3 region has 16 residues. Trimming removed 2 bases from V and 3 bases from J, with 16 bases in between. Germline CDR1 SEHNR, CDR2 FQNEAQ (reference sequence). CDR3 DNA sequence: TGTGCCAGCAGCTTATATTTTAATGGGGAGGACTATGGCTACACCTTC. Encoded protein: CASSLYFNGEDYGYTF. The complete variable domain, with remaining parts taken from reference TRBV7-9 and TRBJ1-2, reads DTGVSQNPRHKITKRGQNVTFRCDPISEHNRLYWYRQTLGQGPEFLTYFQNEAQLEKSRLLSDRFSAERPKGSFSTLEIQRTEQGDSAMYLCASSLYFNGEDYGYTFGSGTRLTVV.

This clonotype was recorded a few times. This chain uses TRBV20-1 with TRBJ2-3, with D possibly being TRBD2 (5 bases). The CDR3 spans 12 residues. Germline CDR1 reads DFQATT; CDR2 reads SNEGSKA (reference sequence). V lost 0 bases, J lost 10 bases, and 11 bases lay in between. For the CDR3, the DNA is TGCAGTGCTAGAGATTCGATTAGCGCGCAGTATTTT. This sequence encodes CSARDSISAQYF.

Here the CDR3 reads CASRLTGGTDTQYF. The CDR3 bases are TGTGCCAGTAGGTTAACAGGGGGCACAGATACGCAGTATTTT. V is TRBV19 and J is TRBJ2-3, with 7 bases lining up with TRBD1. The germline CDR1 and CDR2 sequences are LNHDA and SQIVND (reference sequence). The V gene end was trimmed by 6 bases and the J gene end by 1 base; junction bases not matched to a gene: 4. The CDR3 spans 14 residues.

The J gene is TRBJ2-1, the V gene TRBV27; tentatively, D is TRBD2 (6 bases). Trimming shortened V by 4 bases and J by 0 bases, and 13 bases separated the two germline ends. The CDR3 extends over 16 amino acids. In germline, CDR1 is MNHEY, CDR2 SMNVEV (reference sequence). CDR3 in amino acids: CASSWGTFSSYNEQFF. For the CDR3, the DNA is TGTGCCAGCAGTTGGGGGACTTTTAGCTCCTACAATGAGCAGTTCTTC.

This clonotype was found many times. The chain joins TRBV29-1 to TRBJ1-1, with D possibly being TRBD1 (5 bases). CDR1 and CDR2 (germline): SQVTM, ANQGSEA. The CDR3 is 13 amino acids. V dropped 5 bases and J dropped 0 bases, with 10 bases sitting between them. CDR3 bases: TGCAGCGTTCGGGACGGACTGAACACTGAAGCTTTCTTT. As protein: CSVRDGLNTEAFF.

The chain links TRBV20-1 to TRBJ2-5; a weak D match, TRBD1 (6 bases). Looked up from germline, CDR1 is DFQATT and CDR2 is SNEGSKA (reference sequence). Trimming left V 4 bases short and J 4 bases short, with 10 bases between. This CDR3 is 12 amino acids long. CDR3 region: CSAKLGGETQYF. The CDR3 region has the DNA TGCAGTGCTAAGTTAGGGGGAGAGACCCAGTACTTC.

This clonotype was counted a few times. The chain recombines TRBV18 with TRBJ1-1; 7 bases map to TRBD1. CDR3 size: 17 residues. The V gene end was trimmed by 4 bases and the J gene end by 0 bases; junction bases not matched to a gene: 11. The germline gives CDR1 KGHSH, CDR2 LQKENI. Here the CDR3 reads CASSLQLTGSMNTEAFF. The CDR3 nucleotides read TGTGCCAGCTCACTCCAATTGACAGGGTCCATGAACACTGAAGCTTTCTTT.

This clonotype occurred many times. The J gene is TRBJ1-5, the V gene TRBV24-1; D not resolved. Germline lookup yields CDR1 KGHDR and CDR2 SFDVKD. The V and J ends lost 4 bases and 8 bases respectively, with 14 bases between them. CDR3 length: 14 amino acids. CDR3 sequence (DNA): TGTGCCACCAGTGACTCCGCCAGGTGGGAGCCCCAGCATTTT. Encoded protein: CATSDSARWEPQHF.

This clonotype has just a few counts. The J gene is TRBJ1-1, the V gene TRBV5-5, with D perhaps TRBD1 (5 bases). The CDR3 covers 15 residues. Germline values: CDR1 SGHKS, CDR2 YYEKEE (reference sequence). The V gene lost 6 bases and the J gene lost 6 bases, with 21 bases spanning the gap. The CDR3 sequence: CASNPSGAVGAEAFF. Written as DNA, the CDR3 is TGTGCCAGCAACCCCTCCGGGGCCGTGGGGGCTGAAGCTTTCTTT.

The V and J genes are TRBV6-5 and TRBJ2-2, with 11 bases aligning to TRBD1. V was clipped by 8 bases and J by 6 bases; unmatched bases: 8. The CDR3 extends over 15 amino acids. Looked up from germline, CDR1 is MNHEY and CDR2 is SVGAGI. In nucleotides, the CDR3 is TGTGCCAGCTGCCCCGGGACAGGGGGTGCCGGGGAGCTGTTTTTT. As protein: CASCPGTGGAGELFF.